Below, 29 T cell receptor beta chains from the same sample are listed, as sequenced in a study of T cells after yellow fever vaccination. MiXCR was run by TCRdb on the 5' RACE reads, yielding one entry per CDR3 protein. This sample has hundreds of thousands of distinct CDR3 sequences, with 3% to 4.5% found just once. Sequencing was performed on PBMCs, taken on the day of the yellow fever booster vaccination. The receptors shown here come from a man younger than 30 who received the YFV17D yellow fever vaccine.

V usage is TRBV5-1 and J usage is TRBJ2-3; D ambiguous. V was clipped by 1 base and J by 1 base, with 13 bases between them. The length of the CDR3 is 16 residues. Germline CDR1 is SGHRS and CDR2 is YFSETQ. The CDR3 spells CASSLWVGGGTDTQYF. Written as DNA, the CDR3 is TGCGCCAGCAGCTTGTGGGTCGGTGGGGGCACAGATACGCAGTATTTT.

In this sample, this clonotype turned up many times. This chain uses TRBV7-2 with TRBJ2-7, with D perhaps assigned TRBD1 or TRBD2 (5 bases each). The CDR3 totals 15 residues. CDR1 SGHTA and CDR2 FQGNSA come from the germline V gene. The germline V and J ends were trimmed by 5 bases and 0 bases, with 14 bases remaining between them. The CDR3 loop reads CASSPTGTVSYEQYV. Here the CDR3 DNA reads TGTGCCAGCAGCCCCACCGGGACCGTCTCCTACGAGCAGTACGTC.

This clonotype was found many times. In DNA, the CDR3 is TGTGCCAGCTCACCCGGAGGGGGGGGCGAAAAACTGTTTTTT. It codes for CASSPGGGGEKLFF. The J gene is TRBJ1-4, the V gene TRBV18, with TRBD1 as a possible D gene (6 bases). The germline V and J ends were trimmed by 3 bases and 8 bases, with 13 bases remaining between them. Germline CDR1 KGHSH, CDR2 LQKENI. The length of the CDR3 is 14 residues.

This clonotype was recorded many times. This sequence joins TRBV20-1 and TRBJ1-5, with D uncertain. Per the germline V gene, CDR1 is DFQATT and CDR2 is SNEGSKA (reference sequence). This CDR3 has 13 amino acids. Trimming cost V 0 bases and J 7 bases, with 10 bases left between them. The CDR3 nucleotides read TGCAGTGCTAGAGAAACCGACGGGCAGCCCCAGCATTTT. Translation: CSARETDGQPQHF.

This clonotype was detected ten times or more. This rearrangement joins TRBV6-6 to TRBJ2-3; unclear D gene. Looked up from germline, CDR1 is MNHNY and CDR2 is SVGAGI (reference sequence). The V gene lost 6 bases and the J gene lost 4 bases, with 14 bases spanning the gap. The CDR3 contains 14 residues. CDR3 DNA: TGTGCCAGCAGCCGAATGTCGGTTGCAGATACGCAGTATTTT. This codes for CASSRMSVADTQYF.

This clonotype was counted only a few times. V and J are TRBV5-1 and TRBJ2-3, with a tentative D call TRBD1 (6 bases). The V gene's germline CDR1 is SGHRS and CDR2 YFSETQ. Trimming shortened V by 1 base and J by 2 bases, and 14 bases separated the two germline ends. The CDR3 contains 16 residues. The DNA for the CDR3 is TGCGCCAGCAGCTTGACAATCGACAGGCTCACAGATACGCAGTATTTT. This gives the protein CASSLTIDRLTDTQYF.

This clonotype has only a few counts. This chain uses TRBV7-6 with TRBJ2-3, with D hard to call. Germline lookup yields CDR1 SGHVS and CDR2 FNYEAQ. The CDR3 spans 14 residues. Trimming pared 1 base from V and 4 bases from J, leaving 9 bases between. For the CDR3, the DNA is TGTGCCAGCAGCTTAGGGACGTACCCAGATACGCAGTATTTT. Translated, it gives CASSLGTYPDTQYF.

This clonotype was found many times. One end of the junction is discordant with germline, which a read error may explain. The J gene is TRBJ1-1, the V gene TRBV7-9; D remains ambiguous. This CDR3 contains 12 residues. Germline V CDR1 and CDR2: SEHNR, FQNEAQ (reference sequence). The CDR3 DNA is TGTGCCAGCAGCCTAATCAACACAGAAGCTTTCTTT. It codes for CASSLINTEAFF.

The table lists this clonotype with many counts. This chain connects TRBV6-5 to TRBJ1-1; 10 nucleotides align to TRBD1. J was trimmed by 3 bases and V by 5 bases; bases with no gene match: 9. This CDR3 region has 16 residues. Germline V CDR1 and CDR2: MNHEY, SVGAGI. CDR3 region: CASSPGTGDSHTEAFF. The CDR3 coding sequence is TGTGCCAGCAGTCCCGGGACAGGGGATTCTCACACTGAAGCTTTCTTT.

This clonotype was seen at least ten times. The chain is built from TRBV11-2 and TRBJ1-2, with 7 bases aligning to TRBD1. The CDR3 totals 14 residues. J lost 2 bases, V lost 6 bases, and 6 bases had no gene match. Per the germline V gene, CDR1 is SGHAT and CDR2 is FQNNGV. Here the CDR3 DNA reads TGTGCCAGCAGAAGAACAGGGGTGAACTATGGCTACACCTTC. Protein: CASRRTGVNYGYTF.

This clonotype was picked up many times. V gene TRBV12-3 or TRBV12-4 combines with J gene TRBJ1-6; tentatively, D is TRBD1 (6 bases). V was shortened by 1 base and J by 8 bases, with 21 bases between the two germline ends. This CDR3 contains 18 residues. DNA for the CDR3: TGTGCCAGCAGTTTAGAACAGGGCATTGGCGCATTGGATTCACCCCTCCACTTT. Translating it yields CASSLEQGIGALDSPLHF.

There are many counts of this clonotype. The V and J genes are TRBV6-4 and TRBJ2-2; tentatively, D is TRBD1 (7 bases). The germline V and J ends were trimmed by 5 bases and 3 bases, with 10 bases remaining between them. Germline CDR1 reads MRHNA; CDR2 reads SNTAGT. The CDR3 sequence is 14 residues long. CDR3 loop: CASSQGGYTGELFF. As DNA, the CDR3 is TGTGCCAGCAGTCAGGGGGGATACACCGGGGAGCTGTTTTTT.

The V and J genes are TRBV4-3 and TRBJ2-3, with D unclear. Germline V gene data show CDR1 as LGHNA and CDR2 as YSLEER. With 0 bases removed from V and 5 bases from J, the gap between germline ends came to 12 bases. The length of the CDR3 is 15 residues. CDR3 sequence reads: CASSQDFVSGDTQYF. The CDR3 DNA sequence: TGCGCCAGCAGCCAAGATTTTGTTAGTGGAGATACGCAGTATTTT.

The chain has TRBV19 and TRBJ2-7; unclear D gene. V was trimmed by 7 bases and J by 2 bases, leaving 18 bases between them. Per germline, CDR1 LNHDA and CDR2 SQIVND (reference sequence). This CDR3 has 15 amino acids. CDR3 protein: CASIIGESRTYEQYV. The CDR3 region has the DNA TGTGCCAGTATCATTGGGGAAAGCAGGACCTACGAGCAGTACGTC.

The chain joins TRBV30 to TRBJ2-5; tentatively, D is TRBD2 (6 bases). From germline, CDR1 is GTSNPN and CDR2 SVGIG (reference sequence). V lost 2 bases and J 5 bases, leaving 9 bases between the germline ends. The CDR3 length is 12 residues. This CDR3 reads CAWSPREETQYF. The DNA for the CDR3 is TGTGCCTGGAGTCCCCGGGAGGAGACCCAGTACTTC. The full variable domain, completed using reference TRBV30 and TRBJ2-5, is SQTIHQWPATLVQPVGSPLSLECTVEGTSNPNLYWYRQAAGRGLQLLFYSVGIGQISSEVPQNLSASRPQDRQFILSSKKLLLSDSGFYLCAWSPREETQYFGPGTRLLVL.

This clonotype was counted ten times or more. The rearrangement joins TRBV7-9 to TRBJ2-1, with 8 nucleotides matching TRBD2. This CDR3 spans 16 amino acids. The germline V gene has CDR1 SEHNR and CDR2 FQNEAQ (reference sequence). Trimming cost V 1 base and J 3 bases; bases outside gene matches: 5. In DNA form, the CDR3 reads TGTGCCAGCAGCTTAGGTAGCGGGGTGAACTACAATGAGCAGTTCTTC. Amino acid sequence: CASSLGSGVNYNEQFF.

The rearrangement joins TRBV7-2 to TRBJ2-1; TRBD2 agrees at 8 bases. Germline CDR1 SGHTA, CDR2 FQGNSA. The CDR3 covers 12 residues. CDR3 coding DNA: TGTGCTATAGACGGGGGGGATAATGAGCAGTTCTTC. This translates into CAIDGGDNEQFF.

This clonotype has at least ten counts. The rearrangement joins TRBV7-6 to TRBJ2-1; 7 bases line up with TRBD2. Germline V CDR1 and CDR2: SGHVS, FNYEAQ. The CDR3 is 16 amino acids. V lost 3 bases, J lost 2 bases, and 7 bases stayed unmatched. The CDR3 here is CASSLGSGGTYNEQFF. For the CDR3, the DNA is TGTGCCAGCAGCTTGGGGTCCGGGGGGACCTACAATGAGCAGTTCTTC.

This clonotype appeared many times. This rearrangement joins TRBV5-1 to TRBJ1-5; no definite D call. The CDR3 runs to 14 residues. V was trimmed by 0 bases and J by 6 bases, leaving 10 bases between them. Germline CDR1 and CDR2: SGHRS and YFSETQ. Written as DNA, the CDR3 is TGCGCCAGCAGCTTGGCCGAGGGTGGTCAGCCCCAGCATTTT. The encoded protein is CASSLAEGGQPQHF.

The table lists this clonotype with many counts. V is TRBV10-3 and J is TRBJ2-7, with TRBD1 as a possible D gene (6 bases). This CDR3 is built from 14 residues. Trimming pared 6 bases from V and 1 base from J, leaving 13 bases between. Germline V CDR1 and CDR2: ENHRY, SYGVKD. The CDR3 nucleotides are TGTGCCATCAGGCAGCCAGGGGATTCCTACGAGCAGTACGTC. This translates into CAIRQPGDSYEQYV.

This clonotype was seen repeatedly, ten times or more. This chain joins TRBV7-9 and TRBJ1-1; D unclear. The germline V gene has CDR1 SEHNR and CDR2 FQNEAQ (reference sequence). The V gene lost 1 base and the J gene lost 3 bases, with 3 bases spanning the gap. CDR3 length equals 12 residues. CDR3 in DNA: TGTGCCAGCAGCTTAGTCGACACTGAAGCTTTCTTT. Amino acid sequence: CASSLVDTEAFF.

There are many counts of this clonotype. This chain links TRBV4-1 with TRBJ1-1; a possible D gene is TRBD1 (6 bases). The V and J ends lost 2 bases and 4 bases respectively, with 11 bases between them. The CDR3 extends over 14 amino acids. Germline CDR1 is MGHRA and CDR2 is YSYEKL. The CDR3 nucleotides read TGCGCCAGCAGCCAATTCCAGGGGATCACTGAAGCTTTCTTT. It encodes CASSQFQGITEAFF.

This clonotype was detected a few times. V and J are TRBV20-1 and TRBJ1-3; D gene ambiguous. Trimming pared 4 bases from V and 9 bases from J, leaving 10 bases between. CDR3 length: 11 amino acids. Germline loops: CDR1 DFQATT, CDR2 SNEGSKA (reference sequence). CDR3 sequence (DNA): TGCAGTGCTAATATTGGATTCACCATATATTTT. It codes for CSANIGFTIYF.

This clonotype was seen a handful of times. The chain links TRBV12-3 or TRBV12-4 to TRBJ2-7, with D possibly matching TRBD1 (7 bases). V lost 3 bases and J 7 bases, leaving 19 bases between the germline ends. The CDR3 is 15 amino acids. CDR3 DNA: TGTGCCAGCAGTTTCAGGGCAGGGGGACTCTATGAGCAGTACTTC. This gives the protein CASSFRAGGLYEQYF.

This clonotype was counted at least ten times. The V gene is TRBV12-3 or TRBV12-4, the J gene TRBJ2-5, with no clear D. The CDR3 consists of 16 residues. Trimming cost V 2 bases and J 4 bases, with 17 bases left between them. DNA of the CDR3: TGTGCCAGCAGTTTAAGTGGGCTCTCGAGAGGAGAGACCCAGTACTTC. It translates to CASSLSGLSRGETQYF.

V usage is TRBV20-1 and J usage is TRBJ1-4; the D gene is possibly TRBD1 (5 bases). V lost 1 base and J lost 7, with 13 bases in between. The CDR3 runs 14 residues. Germline CDR1 is DFQATT and CDR2 is SNEGSKA (reference sequence). The CDR3 loop reads CSARVAGLVEKLFF. CDR3 nucleotide sequence: TGCAGTGCTAGAGTGGCAGGGTTAGTTGAAAAACTGTTTTTT.

This clonotype was counted only a few times. The genes are TRBV24-1 and TRBJ1-1; possible D gene TRBD1, 6 bases. CDR3 length: 13 residues. CDR1 and CDR2 from the germline V gene are KGHDR and SFDVKD. V lost 0 bases to trimming and J lost 5 bases, with 6 bases between them. The CDR3 reads CATSDLTGTEAFF. The CDR3 bases are TGTGCCACCAGTGATTTGACAGGGACTGAAGCTTTCTTT.

This clonotype has just a few counts. This rearrangement joins TRBV20-1 to TRBJ2-3; a possible D gene is TRBD1 (5 bases). V was shortened by 3 bases and J by 0 bases, with 16 bases between the two germline ends. This CDR3 has 16 residues. Germline V gene data show CDR1 as DFQATT and CDR2 as SNEGSKA (reference sequence). CDR3 amino acids: CSASKGWPASTDTQYF. For the CDR3, the DNA is TGCAGTGCTAGTAAGGGGTGGCCAGCTAGCACAGATACGCAGTATTTT.

This clonotype was counted between two and nine times. The chain recombines TRBV7-2 with TRBJ2-7, with D perhaps given as TRBD1 or TRBD2 (5 bases each). CDR3 length: 16 amino acids. V was cut by 5 bases and J by 4 bases, with 21 bases left in between. Germline CDR1 reads SGHTA; CDR2 reads FQGNSA. The CDR3 here is CASSLRGRGNPYEQYV. The CDR3 nucleotides are TGTGCCAGCAGCCTAAGGGGAAGAGGGAACCCTTACGAGCAGTACGTC.